This T cell receptor (beta chain) was observed in a study of cytomegalovirus exposure and HLA in healthy donors. Study outcomes and limitations: Many donors carried some public TCRs, although rarity characterized most TCR sequences. Altogether, 150 or so TCR beta chains were recorded as cytomegalovirus-associated.

This CDR3 is built from 14 residues. Germline loops: CDR1 MDHEN, CDR2 SYDVKM. V shed 5 bases, J shed 2 bases, and the junction held 6 bases outside the gene matches. Concerning this clone itself: Its antigen is unidentified.

Here immunoSEQ multiplex PCR was the method, and the copy in TCRdb shows in-frame clones only, minus some. Among about 200,000 clones listed, 84% were seen once. Sequencing was carried out using PBMCs. This clonotype originated in a woman aged 25 to 39 in good health and CMV-seropositive. This rearrangement joins TRBV28 to TRBJ2-7, with 7 bases fitting TRBD1. This chain's CDR3 is CASSMVDRTYEQYF. As DNA, the CDR3 is TGTGCCAGCAGTATGGTGGACAGGACCTACGAGCAGTACTTC.